One and the same sample provided the 7 T cell receptor beta chains below, sequenced in a study of identical twins. From the 5' RACE reads, TCRdb called clonotypes with MiXCR, one entry per CDR3 protein. This sample carries about 890,000 distinct CDR3 sequences, 10% to 15% of them seen once, and the ten largest clones take about 1.5%. This sample also appeared in a second study, on yellow fever vaccine responses in identical twins.

The sequenced sample consisted of PBMCs. The receptors were sampled from a woman between 18 and 29 years old in good health.

This clonotype was seen more than once but under ten times. The V call is TRBV4-2, the J call TRBJ1-2, with 9 bases aligning to TRBD1. Looked up from germline, CDR1 is LGHNA and CDR2 is YNFKEQ. V shed 1 base and J 8 bases; nucleotides not matched to a gene: 8. This CDR3 contains 15 residues. The CDR3, as DNA: TGTGCCAGCAGCCAAGGCTCACAGGGGGCGCAGGGCTACACCTTC. Translated, it gives CASSQGSQGAQGYTF.

The chain has TRBV20-1 and TRBJ2-7; perhaps D is TRBD1 or TRBD2 (5 bases each). With 6 bases removed from V and 0 bases from J, the gap between germline ends came to 21 bases. Germline V lookup: CDR1 DFQATT, CDR2 SNEGSKA (reference sequence). The CDR3 covers 16 residues. CDR3 in amino acids: CSAHRLRDPFSYEQYF. The CDR3 DNA reads as TGCAGTGCCCACCGATTACGGGACCCATTCTCCTACGAGCAGTACTTC.

The chain is built from TRBV5-6 and TRBJ1-1; 7 nucleotides align to TRBD1. The CDR3 contains 15 residues. From germline, CDR1 is SGHDT and CDR2 YYEEEE. The J segment lost 4 bases and the V segment lost 3 bases, leaving 9 bases of the junction unmatched. The CDR3 loop is CASSSFDREFTEAFF. CDR3 in DNA: TGTGCCAGCAGCTCATTCGACAGGGAATTCACTGAAGCTTTCTTT.

This chain links TRBV4-1 with TRBJ2-7; 8 bases map to TRBD2. V dropped 0 bases and J dropped 5; count of bases not matched to a gene: 9. The germline gives CDR1 MGHRA, CDR2 YSYEKL. The CDR3 spans 16 residues. In nucleotides, the CDR3 is TGCGCCAGCAGCCAAGATTCGGTAGCGGGAAGAGACGAGCAGTACTTC. The encoded protein is CASSQDSVAGRDEQYF.

Only a few counts were recorded for this clonotype. J is TRBJ2-3 and V is TRBV4-1; D unresolved. This CDR3 has 13 amino acids. Per germline, CDR1 MGHRA and CDR2 YSYEKL. Trimming stripped 7 bases from V and 0 bases from J, with 8 bases between. The CDR3 region is CASIGQSTDTQYF. Written as DNA, the CDR3 is TGCGCCAGCATTGGGCAGAGCACAGATACGCAGTATTTT.

The chain joins TRBV11-2 to TRBJ2-7; 9 bases agree with TRBD2. Losses at the gene ends were 2 bases for V and 0 bases for J; bases not matched to a gene: 8. The CDR3 extends over 17 amino acids. The germline V gene encodes CDR1 SGHAT and CDR2 FQNNGV. In nucleotides, the CDR3 is TGTGCCAGCAGCTTATGGCCCTTAGCGGGGGCCTCCTACGAGCAGTACGTC. The encoded protein is CASSLWPLAGASYEQYV.

The CDR3 protein is CAISPGGRGGANEQFF. The CDR3 DNA sequence: TGTGCCATCAGCCCGGGAGGGCGGGGGGGTGCCAATGAGCAGTTCTTC. V gene TRBV10-3 combines with J gene TRBJ2-1, with 9 bases matching TRBD2. The ends lost 6 bases at V and 6 bases at J; junction bases unmatched: 12. Germline assignment: CDR1 ENHRY and CDR2 SYGVKD. This CDR3 is 16 amino acids long.